The present T cell receptor (beta chain) was sequenced within a study of Graves' ophthalmopathy and Graves' hyperthyroidism. For the study at large: Prior to any treatment, peripheral blood was collected at the time of initial diagnosis. Study-level points and caveats: Classification of ophthalmopathy versus stable hyperthyroidism by a 13-signature model yielded approximately 90% sensitivity and around 77% specificity. Ophthalmopathy progression cases were predicted by the model with roughly 71% sensitivity and roughly 72% specificity.

V was cut by 8 bases and J by 1 base, with 20 bases left in between. Germline CDR1 is MGHDK and CDR2 is SYGVNS. This CDR3 has 16 amino acids. As to this clonotype: Its antigen is currently unknown.

As the template, RNA transcripts were used to amplify TCR beta CDR3 regions. Amplification began with first-round RT-PCR using HTBI primers, then second-round multiplex PCR was performed. MiXCR was run by TCRdb on the multiplex PCR reads, yielding one entry per CDR3 protein. The repertoire holds 650,000 to 900,000 distinct CDR3 sequences, with roughly 41% as singletons. Other autoimmune disease, uncontrolled infection, pregnancy and lactation led to exclusion. Sequencing was carried out using peripheral blood. The receptor was derived from an adult man with Graves' ophthalmopathy. The chain couples TRBV25-1 to TRBJ1-1, with a possible D match to TRBD1 (6 bases). The chain's CDR3 is CASSLRDTFSNTEAFF. CDR3 bases: TGTGCCAGCTCACTGCGGGACACCTTCTCGAACACTGAAGCTTTCTTT.